The 10 T cell receptor beta chains below come from one sample, sequenced in a study of identical twins. TCRdb called the 5' RACE reads again in MiXCR, with one record for every CDR3 protein. The sample records around 550,000 distinct CDR3 sequences, around 15% being singletons. These data were also reused for a study on yellow fever vaccine responses in identical twins.

The specimen was CD4+ T cells sorted from blood. The receptors here all came from a woman aged 18 to 35 in good health.

This clonotype has only a few counts. The chain links TRBV28 to TRBJ1-5; maybe TRBD1 (5 bases). Germline CDR1 and CDR2: MDHEN and SYDVKM. The CDR3 totals 11 residues. Deletions cut 8 bases from V and 5 bases from J, with 7 bases between. This CDR3 reads CASAGDQPQHF. The DNA of the CDR3 is TGTGCCAGCGCGGGGGATCAGCCCCAGCATTTT. The full variable domain, in which reference TRBV28 and TRBJ1-5 provide the parts outside the CDR3, is DVKVTQSSRYLVKRTGEKVFLECVQDMDHENMFWYRQDPGLGLRLIYFSYDVKMKEKGDIPEGYSVSREKKERFSLILESASTNQTSMYLCASAGDQPQHFGDGTRLSIL.

This chain links TRBV7-9 with TRBJ2-2, with D unresolved. Trimming shortened V by 1 base and J by 1 base, and 13 bases separated the two germline ends. The V gene's germline CDR1 is SEHNR and CDR2 FQNEAQ (reference sequence). CDR3 length: 17 residues. The CDR3 nucleotides are TGTGCCAGCAGCTTAGGCGTTGGCGGAGTGAACACCGGGGAGCTGTTTTTT. This sequence encodes CASSLGVGGVNTGELFF.

This clonotype was seen ten or more times. The J gene is TRBJ1-4, the V gene TRBV7-3; D is perhaps TRBD1 (5 bases). In germline, CDR1 is SGHTA, CDR2 FQGTGA. The germline V and J ends were trimmed by 0 bases and 3 bases, with 8 bases remaining between them. This CDR3 spans 15 amino acids. CDR3 nucleotide sequence: TGTGCCAGCAGCTTAACGGGGGAGCCTAATGAAAAACTGTTTTTT. Translation: CASSLTGEPNEKLFF.

The CDR3: CASSIGTDTEAFF. In DNA, the CDR3 is TGCGCCAGCAGCATCGGAACGGACACTGAAGCTTTCTTT. The V call is TRBV5-1, the J call TRBJ1-1; D call uncertain. Trimming removed 4 bases from V and 3 bases from J, with 10 bases in between. The CDR3 is 13 residues long. The germline V gene encodes CDR1 SGHRS and CDR2 YFSETQ. Filled out from reference TRBV5-1 and TRBJ1-1, the complete variable domain reads KAGVTQTPRYLIKTRGQQVTLSCSPISGHRSVSWYQQTPGQGLQFLFEYFSETQRNKGNFPGRFSGRQFSNSRSEMNVSTLELGDSALYLCASSIGTDTEAFFGQGTRLTVV.

In this sample, this clonotype turned up once. J is TRBJ2-1 and V is TRBV5-1; 7 bases agree with TRBD2. The CDR3 extends over 14 amino acids. Germline CDR1 and CDR2: SGHRS and YFSETQ. The trim removed 5 bases at V and 9 bases at J, leaving 11 bases unmatched. The CDR3 DNA reads as TGCGCCAGCAGTAAAGGAGGGCCGGGAGGTGAGCAGTTCTTC. This encodes CASSKGGPGGEQFF.

The table lists this clonotype with a count of one. CDR3 loop: CASSLGPTMDTQYF. CDR3 DNA sequence: TGCGCCAGCAGCTTGGGACCGACGATGGATACGCAGTATTTT. This sequence joins TRBV5-1 and TRBJ2-3; D is unclear. The CDR3 is 14 residues long. Germline V gene lookup returns CDR1 SGHRS and CDR2 YFSETQ. Trimming removed 0 bases from V and 6 bases from J, with 11 bases in between.

This clonotype was recorded a few times. The chain joins TRBV20-1 to TRBJ2-7; the match to TRBD2 covers 10 bases. V gave up 6 bases and J gave up 0 bases; unmatched junction bases: 11. Germline-derived CDR1 and CDR2 are DFQATT and SNEGSKA (reference sequence). The CDR3 extends over 16 amino acids. The CDR3 region is CSALGTLAGSSYEQYF. Here the CDR3 DNA reads TGCAGTGCATTGGGAACACTAGCGGGAAGCTCCTACGAGCAGTACTTC.

The chain combines TRBV5-6 with TRBJ2-5; TRBD1 agrees at 10 bases. This CDR3 comprises 16 residues. Trimming took 2 bases from V and 4 from J; bases not matched to a gene: 8. CDR1 is SGHDT and CDR2 is YYEEEE in the germline V gene. This CDR3 reads CASSFLGTGVGETQYF. CDR3 sequence (DNA): TGTGCCAGCAGCTTCCTCGGGACAGGGGTTGGAGAGACCCAGTACTTC.

The V gene is TRBV18, the J gene TRBJ1-4; D unresolved. CDR1 KGHSH and CDR2 LQKENI come from the germline V gene. The CDR3 has 15 amino acids. Trimming shortened V by 2 bases and J by 4 bases, and 11 bases separated the two germline ends. CDR3 residues: CASSPSVLYNEKLFF. The CDR3 DNA reads as TGTGCCAGCTCACCAAGTGTCCTATATAATGAAAAACTGTTTTTT.

This clonotype was seen only a few times. The chain recombines TRBV20-1 with TRBJ1-1; D perhaps matches TRBD1 (5 bases). Trimming removed 3 bases at V and 2 bases at J, with 13 bases between. The CDR3 loop spans 14 amino acids. Per germline, CDR1 DFQATT and CDR2 SNEGSKA (reference sequence). CDR3 bases: TGCAGTGCTAGCCCCGCCAGGGTCAACACTGAAGCTTTCTTT. Translated: CSASPARVNTEAFF.